This TCR beta chain was sequenced during a study of blood T cells in healthy people across ages. Broader study findings: Older individuals had lower TCR beta diversity per million T cells (the decline was roughly linear).

Trimming cost V 3 bases and J 3 bases; bases outside gene matches: 15. Germline CDR1 is SGHDN and CDR2 is FVKESK. The CDR3 length is 18 residues. The use of a sample-barcoded 5' primer and a J-beta primer mix characterized a second PCR of 7 to 11 cycles. The template-switch adaptor was a 5' adaptor with 12 random nucleotides. It tagged each cDNA molecule. TCRdb fed the 5' RACE reads into MiXCR, producing one record per CDR3 protein. The sample yields just under 550,000 distinct CDR3 sequences, about 24% seen once. On this clonotype itself: The antigen remains undetermined.

Another study also made use of these data, one on T cells of mothers and their children. This second study notes: The authors identified no persistent microchimeric T cell clones.

The source is a boy younger than 18 in good health. The sample comprised blood. The chain uses TRBV14 and TRBJ2-5; 8 positions agree with TRBD2. CDR3 nucleotides: TGTGCCAGCAGCCAGGGGTTTGGAGAAGCGGGAGTCGAAGAGACCCAGTACTTC. Its translation: CASSQGFGEAGVEETQYF. Based on the CDR3 plus reference TRBV14 and TRBJ2-5, the full variable domain is EAGVTQFPSHSVIEKGQTVTLRCDPISGHDNLYWYRRVMGKEIKFLLHFVKESKQDESGMPNNRFLAERTGGTYSTLKVQPAELEDSGVYFCASSQGFGEAGVEETQYFGPGTRLLVL.